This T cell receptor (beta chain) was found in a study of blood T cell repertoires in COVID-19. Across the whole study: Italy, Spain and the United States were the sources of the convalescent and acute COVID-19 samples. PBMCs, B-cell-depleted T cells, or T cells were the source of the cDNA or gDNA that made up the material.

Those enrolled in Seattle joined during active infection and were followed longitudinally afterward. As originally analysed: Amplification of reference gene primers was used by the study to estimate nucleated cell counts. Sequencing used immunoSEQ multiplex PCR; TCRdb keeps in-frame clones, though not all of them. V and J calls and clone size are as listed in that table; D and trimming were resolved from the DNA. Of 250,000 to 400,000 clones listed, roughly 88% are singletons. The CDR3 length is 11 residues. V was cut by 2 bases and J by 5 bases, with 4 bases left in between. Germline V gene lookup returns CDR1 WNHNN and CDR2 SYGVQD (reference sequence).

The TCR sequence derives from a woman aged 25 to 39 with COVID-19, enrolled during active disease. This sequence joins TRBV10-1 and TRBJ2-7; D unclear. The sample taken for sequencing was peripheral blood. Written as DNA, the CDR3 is TGCGCCAGCAGTGAGGGCCACGAGCAGTACTTC. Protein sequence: CASSEGHEQYF.